This entry is about one TCR beta chain. At one end, the junction sequence differs from germline, possibly due to a read error. The sample is drawn from a study of tumor and adjacent non-tumor tissue in lung cancer. No cell sorting was done before RNA was extracted from the tissue. A modified ARM-PCR protocol with three rounds of nested PCR amplified TCRbeta. MiXCR, applied by TCRdb to the multiplex PCR reads, yields one record per CDR3 protein. The profile shows 90,000 to 110,000 distinct CDR3 sequences, roughly 80% of them singletons. The CDR3 covers 15 residues. The receptor comes from an older woman with non-small cell lung cancer. V is TRBV12-3 or TRBV12-4 and J is TRBJ2-1; D gene ambiguous. The sequencing sample was made of lung tumor tissue. The CDR3 here is CDSSPPTVRSYEQFF. The CDR3 DNA follows: TGTGACAGCAGCCCCCCCACAGTTAGGAGCTATGAGCAGTTCTTT.